Below, 17 T cell receptor beta chains from the same sample are listed, as sequenced in a study of identical twins. TCRdb reprocessed the 5' RACE reads with MiXCR, giving one entry per CDR3 protein. The sample comprises roughly 220,000 distinct CDR3 sequences, approximately 7.1% of which are singletons, and about 14% rests with the top ten. Separately, the same data were catalogued under a study of T cells expressing NK-cell markers.

The sample taken for sequencing was CD8+ T cells sorted from blood. All receptors come from a woman between 18 and 29 years old in good health.

This rearrangement joins TRBV20-1 to TRBJ2-7; D unclear. TRBJ2-1 explains the end of the DNA better; the J call may be wrong. CDR1 is DFQATT, CDR2 SNEGSKA, per germline (reference sequence). The CDR3 totals 12 residues. The CDR3 is CSVSPATYKQFF. CDR3 nucleotides: TGCAGTGTTTCACCTGCTACCTACAAGCAGTTCTTC.

This clonotype was counted ten times or more. This sequence joins TRBV29-1 and TRBJ2-7; 8 bases agree with TRBD1. Per germline, CDR1 SQVTM and CDR2 ANQGSEA. This CDR3 spans 13 amino acids. J lost 4 bases, V lost 6 bases, and 8 bases had no gene match. CDR3 residues: CSVRYRDRYEQYF. CDR3 nucleotides: TGCAGCGTCCGCTACCGGGACAGGTACGAGCAGTACTTC.

This chain joins TRBV20-1 and TRBJ2-1; 11 bases align to TRBD2. J gave up 7 bases and V 3 bases, and 5 bases lay outside the gene matches. The CDR3 is 14 residues long. From germline, CDR1 is DFQATT and CDR2 SNEGSKA (reference sequence). CDR3 in amino acids: CSASILAGGNEQFF. CDR3 nucleotides: TGCAGTGCTAGTATCCTAGCGGGGGGAAATGAGCAGTTCTTC.

For this clonotype: A much larger clone lies one base from this, so it may be a read error. J is TRBJ2-2 and V is TRBV6-2 or TRBV6-3; no clear D. Germline V gene data show CDR1 as MNHEY and CDR2 as SVGEGT. The CDR3 runs to 13 residues. CDR3 nucleotide sequence: TGTACCAGCAGTTACGTCTGGGGAGGGGAGCTGTTTTTT. This sequence encodes CTSSYVWGGELFF.

This clonotype was picked up a small number of times. The chain joins TRBV7-8 to TRBJ2-5; the match to TRBD2 covers 12 bases. This CDR3 is 15 amino acids long. Germline CDR1 SGHVS, CDR2 FQNEAQ. The trim removed 1 base at V and 4 bases at J, leaving 1 base unmatched. For the CDR3, the DNA is TGTGCCAGCAGCTTAGAACTAGCGGGAGGAGAGACCCAGTACTTC. It encodes CASSLELAGGETQYF.

This clonotype was seen more than once but under ten times. Mismatch with germline at one junction end may stem from a read error. This sequence joins TRBV2 and TRBJ2-5; D is possibly TRBD1 or TRBD2 (7 bases each). Germline V gene data show CDR1 as SNHLY and CDR2 as FYNNEI. The CDR3 length is 15 residues. CDR3 DNA: TGTGCCAGCAGTGAAGACGGTCTCAGGGGGGGGACACCAGACTTC. It is translated as CASSEDGLRGGTPDF.

The chain recombines TRBV27 with TRBJ2-7; the D gene is possibly TRBD1 (6 bases). The CDR3 consists of 12 residues. The ends were cut back, 10 bases at V and 0 bases at J, with 10 bases in the middle. The germline V gene encodes CDR1 MNHEY and CDR2 SMNVEV (reference sequence). The CDR3 DNA is TGTGCCACCACAGGGCTCTCCTACGAGCAGTACTTC. It is translated as CATTGLSYEQYF.

V gene TRBV7-6 combines with J gene TRBJ2-1, with D possibly TRBD2 on 6 matching bases. The germline V and J ends were trimmed by 8 bases and 8 bases, with 19 bases remaining between them. This CDR3 region has 14 residues. Germline V CDR1 and CDR2: SGHVS, FNYEAQ. The DNA of the CDR3 is TGTGCCAGCTGTGCCGGGACTGCCTTCGATGAGCAGTTCTTC. This encodes CASCAGTAFDEQFF. The full variable domain, in which reference TRBV7-6 and TRBJ2-1 provide the parts outside the CDR3, is GAGVSQSPRYKVTKRGQDVALRCDPISGHVSLYWYRQALGQGPEFLTYFNYEAQQDKSGLPNDRFSAERPEGSISTLTIQRTEQRDSAMYRCASCAGTAFDEQFFGPGTRLTVL.

A few counts support this clonotype. The rearrangement joins TRBV10-3 to TRBJ2-5, with a weak D call TRBD1 (6 bases). This CDR3 region has 16 residues. Germline assignment: CDR1 ENHRY and CDR2 SYGVKD. The germline V and J ends were trimmed by 4 bases and 5 bases, with 20 bases remaining between them. The chain's CDR3 is CAISVYLRGLSETQYF. DNA for the CDR3: TGTGCCATCAGTGTCTACCTCAGGGGTTTGTCGGAGACCCAGTACTTC.

This clonotype was seen a few times. This chain links TRBV6-1 with TRBJ1-2; 9 bases fit TRBD1. The J segment lost 7 bases and the V segment lost 3 bases, leaving 12 bases of the junction unmatched. The CDR3 length is 16 residues. The germline V gene has CDR1 MNHNS and CDR2 SASEGT. CDR3: CASSDLLGQGSTGYTF. CDR3 sequence (DNA): TGTGCCAGCAGTGATTTGCTTGGACAGGGGTCGACTGGCTACACCTTC.

This clonotype was counted at least ten times. The V and J genes are TRBV27 and TRBJ1-3; no reliable D call. The CDR3 sequence is 13 residues long. V was clipped by 5 bases and J by 5 bases, with 10 bases between them. Germline V gene sequence: CDR1 MNHEY, CDR2 SMNVEV (reference sequence). In DNA form, the CDR3 reads TGTGCCAGCAGTCCCGGCCCTAGAAACACCATATATTTT. Amino acids: CASSPGPRNTIYF.

The rearrangement links TRBV7-3 to TRBJ2-5; TRBD2 is a possible D gene (6 bases). CDR3 length equals 13 residues. V was shortened by 4 bases and J by 6 bases, with 12 bases between the two germline ends. CDR1 and CDR2 (germline): SGHTA, FQGTGA. CDR3 sequence: CASSSSGGKTQYF. CDR3 nucleotide sequence: TGTGCCAGCAGCTCCAGTGGGGGGAAGACCCAGTACTTC.

The sample holds many counts of this clonotype. The chain carries TRBV5-1 and TRBJ2-7; 9 bases match TRBD1. Germline V lookup: CDR1 SGHRS, CDR2 YFSETQ. CDR3 size: 15 residues. The trim removed 0 bases at V and 4 bases at J, leaving 5 bases unmatched. The CDR3 loop is CASSLAGTGRYEQYF. CDR3 coding DNA: TGCGCCAGCAGCTTGGCCGGGACAGGGAGGTACGAGCAGTACTTC. The full variable domain, in which reference TRBV5-1 and TRBJ2-7 provide the parts outside the CDR3, is KAGVTQTPRYLIKTRGQQVTLSCSPISGHRSVSWYQQTPGQGLQFLFEYFSETQRNKGNFPGRFSGRQFSNSRSEMNVSTLELGDSALYLCASSLAGTGRYEQYFGPGTRLTVT.

There are a few counts of this clonotype. Here the CDR3 DNA reads TGTGCCAGCAGCACCACCAGAGGGGGAACCGCCTACGAGCAGTACTTC. Amino acids: CASSTTRGGTAYEQYF. The rearrangement uses TRBV21-1 and TRBJ2-7; TRBD1 is taken as the D call from the table, unchecked against the DNA. TRBV21-1 is an annotated pseudogene. This CDR3 has 16 amino acids.

The chain has TRBV11-3 and TRBJ2-3; D is tentatively TRBD1 or TRBD2 (5 bases each). V shed 3 bases and J shed 0 bases, with 16 bases lying between them. CDR1 SGHNT and CDR2 YENEEA come from the germline V gene. The CDR3 loop spans 17 amino acids. Here the CDR3 reads CASSFPLGVDSTDTQYF. CDR3 coding DNA: TGTGCCAGCAGCTTCCCCCTGGGGGTTGATAGCACAGATACGCAGTATTTT. Complete variable domain (other parts from reference TRBV11-3 and TRBJ2-3): EAGVVQSPRYKIIEKKQPVAFWCNPISGHNTLYWYLQNLGQGPELLIRYENEEAVDDSQLPKDRFSAERLKGVDSTLKIQPAELGDSAVYLCASSFPLGVDSTDTQYFGPGTRLTVL.

The gene calls are TRBV7-9 and TRBJ1-1, with D unclear. V lost 6 bases, J lost 0 bases, and 8 bases lay in between. The CDR3 runs to 13 residues. Germline CDR1 reads SEHNR; CDR2 reads FQNEAQ (reference sequence). The DNA of the CDR3 is TGTGCCAGCAGTATCCTGTTGAACACTGAAGCTTTCTTT. Translating it yields CASSILLNTEAFF.

This clonotype showed up many times. J is TRBJ1-3 and V is TRBV29-1, with D perhaps TRBD1 (6 bases). CDR3 length: 14 residues. Per the germline V gene, CDR1 is SQVTM and CDR2 is ANQGSEA. The germline V and J ends were trimmed by 5 bases and 0 bases, with 11 bases remaining between them. This chain's CDR3 is CSVRGQNSGNTIYF. DNA for the CDR3: TGCAGCGTTCGAGGACAGAACTCTGGAAACACCATATATTTT.